This is a list of T cell receptor beta chains from one sample in a study of blood T cell repertoires in COVID-19. TCRdb's copy holds only in-frame clones and misses some; the assay was immunoSEQ multiplex PCR. Altogether some 74,000 clones are present, 70% to 90% being singletons, with the ten largest covering 4.8%. The material sequenced was peripheral blood. These receptors all stem from a woman over 75 with active or convalescent COVID-19. The CDR3 runs from the conserved cysteine through the conserved F or W. The D gene is left open where the match is weak.

V	J	D	DNA	CDR3
TRBV24-1	TRBJ2-3	.	TGTGCCACCAGTGAAAGACAGACAAGCACAGATACGCAGTATTTT	CATSERQTSTDTQYF
TRBV2	TRBJ2-7	TRBD1	TGTGCCAGCAGGGGGACAGGGGCCTACGAGCAGTACTTC	CASRGTGAYEQYF
TRBV28	TRBJ1-3	TRBD1	TGTGCCAGCTCGTCAGGGGGCGAAACTGGAAACACCATATATTTT	CASSSGGETGNTIYF
TRBV5-4	TRBJ2-5	.	TGTGCCAGCAGCAAGGGGGGGGGTGGCGAGACCCAGTACTTC	CASSKGGGGETQYF
TRBV5-1	TRBJ2-1	TRBD2	TGCGCCAGCAGCTTGACCCCCGGGACTAGCGGGAACCACAATGAGCAGTTCTTC	CASSLTPGTSGNHNEQFF
TRBV27	TRBJ1-1	.	TGTGCCAGCAGTTTATACGGGGGCACTGAAGCTTTCTTT	CASSLYGGTEAFF
TRBV3-1/TRBV3-2	TRBJ1-1	.	TGTGCCAGCAGCCCCTACCCGAGCACTGAAGCTTTCTTT	CASSPYPSTEAFF
TRBV5-1	TRBJ2-5	TRBD1	TGCGCCAGCAGCCCCTGGACAGGGAGGGAGACCCAGTACTTC	CASSPWTGRETQYF
TRBV6-1	TRBJ1-3	TRBD1	TGTGCCAGCAGTGAAGGCAGGGGGGCTGGAAACACCATATATTTT	CASSEGRGAGNTIYF
TRBV7-2	TRBJ2-7	TRBD2	TGTGCCAGCAGCTTAGGGTACGGCGGGAGAGCAGGGCCCTACGAGCAGTACTTC	CASSLGYGGRAGPYEQYF
TRBV6-5	TRBJ1-1	.	TGTGCCAGCAGCACCCGAGGGTCCACTGAAGCTTTCTTT	CASSTRGSTEAFF
TRBV15	TRBJ2-3	.	TGTGCCACCAGCAGCGGGACTGGCTCAGATACGCAGTATTTT	CATSSGTGSDTQYF
TRBV7-2	TRBJ1-2	TRBD1	TGTGCCAGCAGGACACCGGGACAGGGGCACTTTTATGGCTACACCTTC	CASRTPGQGHFYGYTF
TRBV7-2	TRBJ2-3	TRBD1	TGTGCCAGCAGCCTACAGGGGGCGTCGGATACGCAGTATTTT	CASSLQGASDTQYF
TRBV30	TRBJ1-1	.	TGTGCCTGGACCCGCGGACGGGAACGGGCTATGAACACTGAAGCTTTCTTT	CAWTRGRERAMNTEAFF
TRBV2	TRBJ2-2	.	TGTGCCAGCAGTGGGGCCTGGCGCCCTCAAGCCGGGGAGCTGTTTTTT	CASSGAWRPQAGELFF
TRBV6-4	TRBJ2-6	.	TGTGCCAGCCAATTGACAGGCAACTCTGGGGCCAACGTCCTGACTTTC	CASQLTGNSGANVLTF